Included here is one TCR beta chain sequence, with context. What it binds is not known. Trimming removed 5 bases from V and 0 bases from J, with 8 bases in between. Germline V lookup: CDR1 SGHTA, CDR2 FQGNSA. The CDR3 has 14 residues. The source of the sample is a study of breast tumors, draining lymph nodes, adjacent tissues. TCRdb fed the multiplex PCR reads into MiXCR, producing one record per CDR3 protein. Of approximately 31,000 distinct CDR3 sequences listed, roughly two thirds are singletons. Study-wide points: Luminal-like breast cancer showed significantly greater tumor-nontumor repertoire similarity than basal-like breast cancer did. That most tumor T cells come from lymph nodes remained unproven. Tumors had less TCR diversity than lymph nodes, more than nontumor tissue. Most tumor T cells seemingly derive from lymph node, then expand in tumor.

This receptor was taken from a female donor with breast cancer. Some clones in this sample may be carry-over from other donors' samples. The chain employs TRBV7-2 and TRBJ1-5, with no clear D. What was sequenced was breast tumor tissue. The CDR3 region is CASSPPNSNQPQHF. The CDR3 DNA reads as TGTGCCAGCAGCCCCCCGAATAGCAATCAGCCCCAGCATTTT.